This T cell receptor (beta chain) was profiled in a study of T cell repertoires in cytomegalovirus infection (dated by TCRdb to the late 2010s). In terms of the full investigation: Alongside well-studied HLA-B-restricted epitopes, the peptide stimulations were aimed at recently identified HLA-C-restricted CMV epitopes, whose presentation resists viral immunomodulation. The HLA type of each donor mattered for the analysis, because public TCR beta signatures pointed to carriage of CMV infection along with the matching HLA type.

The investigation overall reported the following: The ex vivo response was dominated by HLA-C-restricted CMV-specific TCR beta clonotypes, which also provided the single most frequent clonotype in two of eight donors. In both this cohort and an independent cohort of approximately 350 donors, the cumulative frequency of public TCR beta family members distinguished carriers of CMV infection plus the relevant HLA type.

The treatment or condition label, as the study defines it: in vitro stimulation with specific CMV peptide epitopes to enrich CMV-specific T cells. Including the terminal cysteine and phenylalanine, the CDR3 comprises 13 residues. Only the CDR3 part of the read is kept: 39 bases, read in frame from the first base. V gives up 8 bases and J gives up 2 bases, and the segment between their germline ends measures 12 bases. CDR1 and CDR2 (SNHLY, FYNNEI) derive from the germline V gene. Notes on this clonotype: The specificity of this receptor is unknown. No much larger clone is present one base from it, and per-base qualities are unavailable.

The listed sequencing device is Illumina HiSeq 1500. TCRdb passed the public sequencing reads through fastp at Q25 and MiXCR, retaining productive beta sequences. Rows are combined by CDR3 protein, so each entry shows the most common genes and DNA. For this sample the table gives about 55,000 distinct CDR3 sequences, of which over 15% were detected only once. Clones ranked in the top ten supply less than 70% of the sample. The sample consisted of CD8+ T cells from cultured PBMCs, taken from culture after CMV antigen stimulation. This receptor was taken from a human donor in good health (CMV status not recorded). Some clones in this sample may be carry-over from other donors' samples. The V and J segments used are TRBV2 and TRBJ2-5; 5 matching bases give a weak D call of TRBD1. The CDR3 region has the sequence CASEDGHQETQYF. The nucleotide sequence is TGTGCCAGCGAGGATGGACATCAAGAGACCCAGTACTTC.